This T cell receptor (beta chain) came from a study of cytomegalovirus exposure and HLA in healthy donors. Across the whole study: The 120 or so validation repertoires used a platform that matched the one used for the 500 to 700 first-cohort repertoires, as a later analysis reported. Study-wide results and caveats: Cytomegalovirus-associated status was assigned to some 180 TCR beta chains. It was reported that the classifier diagnosed cytomegalovirus status with high specificity and sensitivity in both the original and validation cohorts.

This table comes from immunoSEQ multiplex PCR, and its TCRdb copy is limited to in-frame clones, with some not included. The table includes about 120,000 clones, roughly 84% detected once. The approximately 120-subject validation cohort, separate from the roughly 700-subject first cohort, included the donors. CDR3 length equals 14 residues. CDR1 and CDR2 (germline): GTSNPN, SVGIG (reference sequence). V lost 4 bases and J lost 4; bases outside the gene matches: 10. With regard to this clone: Its antigen is currently unknown.

The sequencing sample was made of PBMCs. V usage is TRBV30 and J usage is TRBJ2-7, with TRBD1 matching over 7 bases. This receptor was obtained from a woman between 25 and 40 years old in good health and CMV-seronegative. This chain's CDR3 is CAWISRTGKYEQYF. The CDR3 nucleotides read TGTGCCTGGATTTCTAGGACAGGAAAATACGAGCAGTACTTC.